The rows below give T cell receptor beta chains drawn from one sample of a study of T-cell memory formation after mild COVID-19. TCRdb used MiXCR to reprocess the 5' RACE reads, holding one entry per CDR3 protein. The sample has 110,000 or so distinct CDR3 sequences, 20% to 25% seen once; the top ten hold about 42%. Sequencing input: PBMCs or a T cell subset sorted from them (not recorded which). The receptor source for this set is a man younger than 35 who had mild COVID-19 (a few samples of this study predate the infection). Cell type and time point are not known. Both conserved end residues are part of each CDR3. Size is stated for part of the rows, as once, few or many counts, or as a class when the clone is expanded.

clone_size	v_call	j_call	cdr3_aa
-	TRBV12-3/TRBV12-4	TRBJ1-2	CASSSPGQNGYTF
few	TRBV7-2	TRBJ1-2	CASSPGGAWGYTF
few	TRBV7-3	TRBJ2-1	CASSLTAGGYNEQFF
-	TRBV3-1	TRBJ2-2	CASSYRGGGTGELFF
few	TRBV27	TRBJ1-2	CASSLRDGDFYGYTF
-	TRBV13	TRBJ2-3	CASSLGRGADTQYF
-	TRBV7-2	TRBJ2-1	CASSLPPGQNNEQFF
few	TRBV5-1	TRBJ1-4	CASSLGGLFPKLFF
many	TRBV12-3/TRBV12-4	TRBJ1-1	CASSFTTWNTEAFF
few	TRBV4-1	TRBJ2-7	CASSQGFTGPQQYF
-	TRBV28	TRBJ2-7	CASSSNRRGIYEQYF
-	TRBV12-3/TRBV12-4	TRBJ2-3	CASGRPGTADTDTQYF
-	TRBV5-1	TRBJ2-7	CASSSSGGIYEQYF
-	TRBV11-2	TRBJ2-1	CASSSLDRGDNEQFF
-	TRBV7-2	TRBJ2-1	CASSLTPDNEQFF
few	TRBV4-2	TRBJ2-1	CASSQGHILSYNEQFF
-	TRBV30	TRBJ2-1	CAWSAGLALLYNEQFF
-	TRBV9	TRBJ1-2	CASSVRDSYYGYTF
-	TRBV2	TRBJ2-1	CASTRGAQYNEQFF
few	TRBV6-5	TRBJ2-6	CASSFSGTLNSGANVLTF
-	TRBV6-5	TRBJ2-3	CASSYSVGTDTQYF
few	TRBV4-3	TRBJ2-1	CASSQRGGVYNEQFF
-	TRBV27	TRBJ2-7	CASSPGLGEQYF
-	TRBV4-1	TRBJ2-4	CASSQGPAGGDKNIQYF
-	TRBV6-2/TRBV6-3	TRBJ1-2	CASSYHRNYGYTF
-	TRBV20-1	TRBJ1-2	CSATPVLTGGYGYTF
-	TRBV20-1	TRBJ2-1	CSARVVDEQFF
-	TRBV29-1	TRBJ1-1	CSVEDPKQGSNTEAFF
few	TRBV9	TRBJ2-5	CASSVRLAGTQYF
-	TRBV25-1	TRBJ1-1	CASRTDRDANTEAFF
few	TRBV20-1	TRBJ2-3	CSARWGDRDTQYF
-	TRBV7-8	TRBJ1-5	CASSSLGQGIKPQHF
-	TRBV19	TRBJ2-3	CASSTVDSVMTDTQYF
few	TRBV27	TRBJ2-1	CASSSPLRGQNNEQFF
few	TRBV6-5	TRBJ2-1	CASRQQGTYNEQFF
-	TRBV7-2	TRBJ1-6	CASSLSVGQLYSTGSPLHF
-	TRBV2	TRBJ2-5	CASLAESRGETQYF
-	TRBV11-2	TRBJ1-5	CASSHGTEASGPQHF
few	TRBV20-1	TRBJ1-2	CSAQTGAYGYTF
-	TRBV4-3	TRBJ1-1	CASSQAPLGEAFF
-	TRBV5-1	TRBJ1-1	CASSSGTGRTEAFF
-	TRBV30	TRBJ2-3	CAWSPDAQYF
-	TRBV10-3	TRBJ1-5	CAISESTAQLVSNQPQHF
-	TRBV12-3/TRBV12-4	TRBJ2-5	CASSSGLDGETQYF
few	TRBV7-3	TRBJ2-3	CASSSSGGGTDTQYF
few	TRBV6-5	TRBJ2-2	CASTTSAPGELFF
-	TRBV10-2	TRBJ2-1	CASSDEYNEQFF
-	TRBV4-1	TRBJ1-1	CASSFDRRLIMNTEAFF
-	TRBV6-5	TRBJ1-2	CASSYRGAGDIYGYTF
-	TRBV13	TRBJ1-4	CASSQGRSKSEKLFF
-	TRBV28	TRBJ2-1	CASSLSVTYNEQFF
few	TRBV12-3/TRBV12-4	TRBJ2-1	CASRGQGFYNEQFF
-	TRBV18	TRBJ2-2	CASSPQSGGPTTGELFF
few	TRBV13	TRBJ1-5	CASSSGQRHFSNQPQHF
-	TRBV4-1	TRBJ2-2	CASSQGTGENTGELFF
-	TRBV20-1	TRBJ2-6	CSARVGANVLTF
-	TRBV4-1	TRBJ2-5	CASSQGLAVTQYF
-	TRBV4-3	TRBJ1-1	CASSHGRLGVRNTEAFF
few	TRBV12-3/TRBV12-4	TRBJ1-1	CASSSGRTGGTEAFF